This TCR beta chain was documented in a study of cytomegalovirus exposure and HLA in healthy donors. As for this clone: The antigen remains undetermined.

Primers for the PCR totalled 60 Vbeta and 13 Jbeta. Measured with immunoSEQ multiplex PCR; TCRdb has only the in-frame clones, and not every one. The data hold about 140,000 clones, with roughly 79% observed a single time. Germline V gene lookup returns CDR1 MNHEY and CDR2 SMNVEV (reference sequence). This CDR3 has 12 residues. The V and J ends lost 5 bases and 7 bases, in that order; junction bases with no gene match: 1. The study, taken as a whole, reports: Upon later analysis, HLA-associated TCR beta chains proved more clonally expanded than other, equally common chains. There were about 160 TCR beta chains listed as cytomegalovirus-associated. Per published accounts, TCR beta sequences correctly predicted the HLA-A and HLA-B alleles of most subjects.

Sequencing input: PBMCs. The source of this sequence is a woman aged 40 to 50 in good health and CMV-seronegative. The chain is built from TRBV27 and TRBJ2-7, with 11 bases matching TRBD2. The CDR3 spells CASSRLAGEQYF. The DNA for the CDR3 is TGTGCCAGCAGTAGACTAGCGGGGGAGCAGTACTTC.